This T cell receptor (beta chain) stems from a study of beta chain features in type 1 diabetes. Regarding the study as a whole: TCRB CDR3 length was moderately but significantly reduced in all four CD4+ subsets of Type 1 diabetes patients.

A note on this clone: Its antigen is unidentified.

Investigators reverse transcribed all isolated RNA, so they sequenced expressed TCRB transcripts. Here immunoSEQ multiplex PCR was the method, and the copy in TCRdb shows in-frame clones only, minus some. The table lists 300,000 to 350,000 clones, roughly 8.8% of them singletons. CDR1 and CDR2 from the germline V gene are SGHKS and YYEKEE (reference sequence). The CDR3 length is 17 residues. The junction had 10 bases not matched to a gene; V was cut back by 5 bases and J by 4 bases. CD4+ naive, central memory, regulatory and stem cell-like memory subsets were isolated by sorting on CD45RO/CCR7/CD25/CD127/CD95/CD27.

This chain links TRBV5-5 with TRBJ2-1; 12 bases are a match to TRBD2. The sample taken for sequencing was central memory CD4+ T cells from blood. The clonotype originates from a young man with type 1 diabetes. CDR3 nucleotides: TGTGCCAGCAGTGGGGGAACCGGGACTAGCGGGTACAATGAGCAGTTCTTC. It specifies CASSGGTGTSGYNEQFF.